This T cell receptor beta chain was identified in a study of T cells after yellow fever vaccination (dated by TCRdb to the late 2010s). Describing the broader study: The SMART-Seq v4 Ultra Low Input RNA kit was used to prepare libraries from fractions with low cell numbers. Blood was drawn at multiple timepoints before and after primary and secondary immunization, with bulk PBMC replicates and cell subsets isolated. Two healthy male donors, one aged 18 to 30 and one aged 30 to 40 years, made up the cohort. To track T-cell clones before and after primary and booster YFV17D yellow fever vaccination, bulk TCR alpha and beta repertoires were sequenced longitudinally.

Taken with the paper, the label for treatment or condition translates to: live attenuated yellow fever vaccine strain. Two biological replicates of bulk PBMCs were collected at each blood-draw timepoint. A standard Ficoll-Paque protocol was used to isolate PBMCs from peripheral blood. TriZol was used to extract RNA from bulk PBMCs, CD4 and CD8 fractions, and dextramer-positive and dextramer-negative fractions. The junction carries 7 bases between V and J, which are trimmed by 0 bases and 8 bases respectively. CDR1 and CDR2, per the germline V gene (reference sequence), are SGHKS and YYEKEE. The CDR3 spans 12 residues, from the cysteine through the phenylalanine. The DNA shown is the 36-base CDR3, in frame from base 1. This clonotype was seen many times. Its antigen is currently not known. The input lacks base qualities; no much larger clone sits a single base away. What the study reported, not specific to this receptor: Compared with the primary T-cell response, the secondary T-cell response was faster but weaker, reaching its peak on day 5 rather than on day 15. The study included only two donors, which limits how far the findings can be generalized. Because abundant contaminating clonotypes from the bulk population could be contained in FACS-sorted repertoires, computational filtering was required. A small fraction of clonotypes appeared in both the CD4 and CD8 compartments, likely as a result of convergent recombination. Most clones expanded after primary vaccination (around 97% of CD4 and 88% of CD8) were re-detected after the booster, suggesting that broad memory maintenance occurred.

Sequencing relied on an Illumina NovaSeq 6000. TCR cDNA was made using 5'RACE template switching, a step that added a universal primer site and unique molecular identifiers. Priming of cDNA synthesis was performed from both the TCR alpha and TCR beta constant segments. Two PCR steps were used to amplify libraries, with sample barcodes and sequencing adapters being added in the second step. Libraries were sequenced on Illumina HiSeq 2500 (2x100 bp) or NovaSeq (2x150 bp). On the authors' methods: Demultiplexing of reads and collapsing into UMI consensus sequences were performed with MIGEC, and V(D)J alignment was carried out with MiXCR. Vaccine-responding clonotypes were defined with edgeR using replicate PBMC samples, requiring FDR below 0.01 and a log2 fold change above 5 up to day 15. CD4 or CD8 identity was assigned to each bulk clonotype according to whether the clonotype was present at higher abundance in the sequenced CD4 repertoire or the sequenced CD8 repertoire. Through fastp at Q25 and MiXCR, TCRdb rebuilt clones from the public reads, retaining in-frame beta chains. One record per CDR3 amino acid sequence lists the most common genes and DNA. V and J calls and clone size were set by TCRdb, not the authors. This sample comprises about 320,000 distinct CDR3 sequences, approximately 4% of them detected only once. The ten largest clones take up 19% of the sample.

The source is a man aged 18 to 35 who received the YFV17D yellow fever vaccine. The V and J genes are TRBV5-5 and TRBJ2-3; there is no confident call for the D gene. Sequencing was performed on PBMCs, taken 15 days after the yellow fever booster vaccination. The CDR3 region: CASSLGKTTQYF. The DNA is TGTGCCAGCAGCTTGGGGAAAACTACGCAGTATTTT.